The 17 T cell receptor beta chains listed next were all sequenced from one sample in a study of PD-1 blockade in classical Hodgkin lymphoma. As to time point: cycle 4 day 1 (C4D1), after 6 weeks of nivolumab. With no exception, relapse followed autologous stem cell transplantation in all patients, and brentuximab vedotin exposure varied. Profiled with immunoSEQ multiplex PCR; TCRdb holds only in-frame clones, not every one. The sample lists about 93,000 clones; around four fifths were seen once. The sample consisted of peripheral blood mononuclear cells (PBMCs), taken before the fourth cycle of nivolumab. All receptors come from a human donor with classical Hodgkin lymphoma.

The gene calls are TRBV19 and TRBJ1-1; D might be TRBD1 (5 bases). Deletions cut 6 bases from V and 5 bases from J, with 22 bases between. The CDR3 totals 16 residues. Germline CDR1 LNHDA, CDR2 SQIVND (reference sequence). CDR3 region: CASSQGRVEVSTEAFF. CDR3 DNA sequence: TGTGCCAGTAGCCAGGGACGGGTTGAAGTATCGACTGAAGCTTTCTTT.

The chain employs TRBV18 and TRBJ1-5; 9 bases map to TRBD1. CDR1 and CDR2 (germline): KGHSH, LQKENI. Trimming cost V 5 bases and J 6 bases; bases outside gene matches: 5. The CDR3 runs 14 residues. CDR3 loop: CASSATGGGQPQHF. The CDR3 nucleotides read TGTGCCAGCTCAGCTACAGGGGGCGGTCAGCCCCAGCATTTT.

This clone has a single count. This chain joins TRBV4-1 and TRBJ2-7; D is undetermined. Trimming cost V 1 base and J 4 bases, with 14 bases left between them. This CDR3 is built from 15 residues. Germline V gene sequence: CDR1 MGHRA, CDR2 YSYEKL. CDR3 sequence (DNA): TGCGCCAGCAGCCAAGTAGGGTCTTCAACTTACGAGCAGTACTTC. Amino acid sequence: CASSQVGSSTYEQYF.

The chain combines TRBV5-1 with TRBJ1-1, with 7 bases aligning to TRBD1. This CDR3 comprises 16 residues. Germline-derived CDR1 and CDR2 are SGHRS and YFSETQ. Trimming at V came to 4 bases and at J to 0 bases, leaving 9 bases not matched to a gene. DNA of the CDR3: TGCGCCAGCAGCCCACAGGGACAGACGTTGAACACTGAAGCTTTCTTT. This encodes CASSPQGQTLNTEAFF.

Sample share makes this clone medium-sized (0.01 to 0.1%). The V gene is TRBV7-9, the J gene TRBJ1-2, with D perhaps TRBD1 (5 bases). Looked up from germline, CDR1 is SEHNR and CDR2 is FQNEAQ (reference sequence). Deletions cut 6 bases from V and 7 bases from J, with 18 bases between. This CDR3 comprises 14 residues. The CDR3 is CASSSKAGEAGYTF. The CDR3 DNA follows: TGTGCCAGCAGTTCGAAAGCGGGGGAAGCTGGCTACACCTTC.

To note about this clone: The DNA is left out, because the CDR3 cannot be placed on it with certainty; the CDR3 is given as TCRdb lists it. The chain's CDR3 is CASSFWEWEKLFF. The chain is built from TRBV7-3 and TRBJ1-4. Germline CDR1 SGHTA, CDR2 FQGTGA. The CDR3 extends over 13 residues, inclusive of both ends.

V is TRBV4-1 and J is TRBJ2-4; tentative D call: TRBD2 (6 bases). The CDR3 contains 18 residues. Germline V gene lookup returns CDR1 MGHRA and CDR2 YSYEKL. The V end lost 4 bases, the J end lost 0 bases, and 19 bases lay between the germline ends. The CDR3 reads CASSRAPGGRGAKNIQYF. The CDR3 coding sequence is TGCGCCAGCAGCCGCGCCCCCGGGGGACGGGGAGCCAAAAACATTCAGTACTTC.

A note on this clone: At one end, the junction sequence differs from germline, possibly due to a read error. The chain is built from TRBV6-6 and TRBJ1-1; D unclear. Germline V lookup: CDR1 MNHNY, CDR2 SVGAGI (reference sequence). The CDR3 runs to 11 residues. CDR3 protein: CAISERTEAFF. For the CDR3, the DNA is TGTGCCATCAGTGAGAGAACTGAAGCTTTCTTT.

V and J are TRBV11-1 and TRBJ1-1, with D unclear. Germline V lookup: CDR1 SGHAT, CDR2 FQDESV (reference sequence). This CDR3 region has 15 residues. V was clipped by 1 base and J by 5 bases, with 14 bases between them. In DNA form, the CDR3 reads TGTGCCAGCAGCTTAGTATCGCCCCTCCGGACTGAAGCTTTCTTT. Protein sequence: CASSLVSPLRTEAFF.

This chain joins TRBV5-6 and TRBJ1-4; D ambiguous. The CDR3 is made up of 16 amino acids. V was clipped by 8 bases and J by 0 bases, with 17 bases between them. Germline lookup yields CDR1 SGHDT and CDR2 YYEEEE. The CDR3 protein is CARGETRPSTNEKLFF. CDR3 in DNA: TGTGCCAGAGGCGAGACAAGACCTTCAACTAATGAAAAACTGTTTTTT.

The chain is built from TRBV15 and TRBJ2-7; D assignment may be TRBD1 or TRBD2 (5 bases each). The CDR3 sequence is 16 residues long. Trimming removed 0 bases from V and 4 bases from J, with 16 bases in between. Germline CDR1 LNHNV, CDR2 YYDKDF (reference sequence). In nucleotides, the CDR3 is TGTGCCACCAGCAGAGATTCGTGGGACGCGGTTTACGAGCAGTACTTC. Protein: CATSRDSWDAVYEQYF.

This clone was counted between two and nine times. V usage is TRBV5-1 and J usage is TRBJ2-7; TRBD1 matches 8 bases. The CDR3 loop spans 15 amino acids. Trimming removed 0 bases from V and 2 bases from J; junction bases left unmatched: 4. Germline lookup yields CDR1 SGHRS and CDR2 YFSETQ. CDR3 nucleotide sequence: TGCGCCAGCAGCTTGGTTCAGGGGGCCGCCTACGAGCAGTACTTC. Protein sequence: CASSLVQGAAYEQYF.

This clone showed up many times. The chain recombines TRBV4-3 with TRBJ1-3; D remains ambiguous. Germline V CDR1 and CDR2: LGHNA, YSLEER. This CDR3 is built from 15 residues. V was trimmed by 0 bases and J by 2 bases, leaving 8 bases between them. The CDR3 nucleotides read TGCGCCAGCAGCCAAGATGTACTCGCTGGAAACACCATATATTTT. Amino acids: CASSQDVLAGNTIYF.

This chain uses TRBV6-5 with TRBJ1-5; D unclear. The CDR3 length is 14 residues. Trimming cost V 0 bases and J 3 bases, with 6 bases left between them. Germline-derived CDR1 and CDR2 are MNHEY and SVGAGI. The CDR3 DNA reads TGTGCCAGCAGTTACTCAGCCAACAATCAGCCCCAGCATTTT. The encoded protein is CASSYSANNQPQHF.

The gene calls are TRBV5-1 and TRBJ1-1; D perhaps matches TRBD1 (6 bases). V was cut by 0 bases and J by 4 bases, with 13 bases left in between. Germline V gives CDR1 SGHRS, CDR2 YFSETQ. The CDR3 consists of 15 residues. The DNA for the CDR3 is TGCGCCAGCAGCTTGGATGGAGGGGGTTTCACTGAAGCTTTCTTT. Its protein product is CASSLDGGGFTEAFF.

This chain links TRBV21-1 with TRBJ2-7; the table gives TRBD2 as D, unverified against the DNA. TRBV21-1 is a pseudogene locus. The CDR3 loop spans 16 amino acids. The CDR3, as DNA: TGTGCCAGCAGCAAAGGAAATAGCGGGATACCCTACGAGCAGTACTTC. It specifies CASSKGNSGIPYEQYF.

The chain recombines TRBV18 with TRBJ1-5, with D uncertain. V lost 4 bases to trimming and J lost 4 bases, with 8 bases between them. Germline V gives CDR1 KGHSH, CDR2 LQKENI. CDR3 length: 13 amino acids. Written as DNA, the CDR3 is TGTGCCAGCTCACAGGGAGGGAATCAGCCCCAGCATTTT. Protein product: CASSQGGNQPQHF. The variable domain in full, completed from reference TRBV18 and TRBJ1-5, reads NAGVMQNPRHLVRRRGQEARLRCSPMKGHSHVYWYRQLPEEGLKFMVYLQKENIIDESGMPKERFSAEFPKEGPSILRIQQVVRGDSAAYFCASSQGGNQPQHFGDGTRLSIL.